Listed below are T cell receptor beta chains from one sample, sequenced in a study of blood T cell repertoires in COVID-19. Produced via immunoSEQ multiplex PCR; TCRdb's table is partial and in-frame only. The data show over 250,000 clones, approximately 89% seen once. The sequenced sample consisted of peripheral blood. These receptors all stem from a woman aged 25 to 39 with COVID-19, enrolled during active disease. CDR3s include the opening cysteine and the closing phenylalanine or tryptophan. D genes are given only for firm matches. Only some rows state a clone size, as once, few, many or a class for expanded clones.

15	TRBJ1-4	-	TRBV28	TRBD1	CASTEGATTNEKLFF	TGTGCCAGCACCGAGGGGGCTACAACTAATGAAAAACTGTTTTTT
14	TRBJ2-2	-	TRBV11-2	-	CASSEGLNTGELFF	TGTGCCAGCAGCGAGGGTTTGAACACCGGGGAGCTGTTTTTT
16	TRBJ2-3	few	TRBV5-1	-	CASSSAMGAGTDTQYF	TGCGCCAGCAGCTCCGCTATGGGGGCAGGGACAGATACGCAGTATTTT
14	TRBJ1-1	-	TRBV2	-	CASSADSLNTEAFF	TGTGCCAGCAGTGCAGACAGTTTGAACACTGAAGCTTTCTTT
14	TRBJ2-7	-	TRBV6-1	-	CASSDRDKHYEQYF	TGTGCCAGCAGTGACCGGGACAAACACTACGAGCAGTACTTC
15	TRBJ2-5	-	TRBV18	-	CASSPPLGGQETQYF	TGTGCCAGCTCACCACCGCTCGGGGGCCAAGAGACCCAGTACTTC
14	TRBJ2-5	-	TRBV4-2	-	CASSQGGNQETQYF	TGTGCCAGCAGCCAAGGCGGCAACCAAGAGACCCAGTACTTC
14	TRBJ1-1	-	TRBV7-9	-	CASSRLIPNTEAFF	TGTGCCAGCAGCCGGTTAATACCGAACACTGAAGCTTTCTTT
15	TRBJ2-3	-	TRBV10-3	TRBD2	CAISELGLGADTQYF	TGTGCCATCAGTGAGCTGGGACTAGGCGCAGATACGCAGTATTTT
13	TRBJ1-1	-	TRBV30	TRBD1	CAWRGYRGSEAFF	TGTGCCTGGAGGGGATACAGGGGCTCAGAAGCTTTCTTT
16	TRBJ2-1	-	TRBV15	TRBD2	CATSRVGLATHNEQFF	TGTGCCACCAGCAGAGTTGGACTAGCGACCCACAATGAGCAGTTCTTC
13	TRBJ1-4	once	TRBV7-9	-	CASSQTDAEKLFF	TGTGCCAGCAGCCAGACTGACGCCGAAAAACTGTTTTTT
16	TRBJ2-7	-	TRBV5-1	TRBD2	CASKGALAGSLEEQYF	TGCGCCAGCAAGGGCGCGTTAGCGGGGTCCTTGGAAGAGCAGTACTTC
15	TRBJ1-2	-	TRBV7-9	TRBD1	CASSLVVGQADGYTF	TGTGCCAGCAGCCTCGTCGTAGGACAGGCCGACGGCTACACCTTC
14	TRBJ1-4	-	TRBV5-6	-	CASSFSPTNEKLFF	TGTGCCAGCAGCTTTAGTCCAACTAATGAAAAACTGTTTTTT
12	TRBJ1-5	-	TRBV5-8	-	CASSLVGQPQHF	TGTGCCAGCAGCTTGGTGGGCCAGCCCCAGCATTTT
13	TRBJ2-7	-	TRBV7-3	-	CASSSSGYDEQYF	TGTGCCAGCAGCTCCTCCGGGTACGACGAGCAGTACTTC
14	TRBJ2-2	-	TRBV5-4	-	CASSGGTFTGELFF	TGTGCCAGCAGCGGTGGGACTTTCACCGGGGAGCTGTTTTTT
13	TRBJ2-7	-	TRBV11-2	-	CASSLERQAGPYF	TGTGCCAGCAGCTTAGAGAGACAGGCTGGTCCGTACTTC
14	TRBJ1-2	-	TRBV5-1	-	CASSLRQGNYGYTF	TGCGCCAGCAGCTTGAGGCAGGGGAACTATGGCTACACCTTC
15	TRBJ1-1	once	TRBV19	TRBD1	CASTRGQTMNTEAFF	TGTGCCAGTACCCGGGGACAGACTATGAACACTGAAGCTTTCTTT
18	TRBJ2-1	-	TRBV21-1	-	CASSDLLGRPLIYNEQFF	TGTGCCAGCAGCGATCTACTGGGGCGGCCCCTTATCTACAATGAGCAGTTCTTC
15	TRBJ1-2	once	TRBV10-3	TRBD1	CAISDTGAPNYGYTF	TGTGCCATCAGTGACACAGGGGCTCCTAACTATGGCTACACCTTC
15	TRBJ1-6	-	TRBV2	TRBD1	CASTRAGQGESPLHF	TGTGCCAGCACCCGCGCAGGACAGGGAGAGTCACCCCTCCACTTT
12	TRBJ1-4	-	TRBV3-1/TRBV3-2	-	CASSQAGEKLFF	TGTGCCAGCAGCCAAGCGGGGGAAAAACTGTTTTTT
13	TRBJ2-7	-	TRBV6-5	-	CASSTWTAGEQYF	TGTGCCAGCAGTACTTGGACAGCTGGTGAGCAGTACTTC
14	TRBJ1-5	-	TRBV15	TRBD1	CATSGGTGWQPQHF	TGTGCCACCAGCGGAGGGACAGGGTGGCAGCCCCAGCATTTT
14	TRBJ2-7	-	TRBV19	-	CASSIRTASYEQYF	TGTGCCAGTAGTATTCGAACAGCCTCCTACGAGCAGTACTTC
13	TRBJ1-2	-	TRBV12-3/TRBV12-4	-	CASSSDRAYGYTF	TGTGCCAGCAGTTCGGACAGAGCTTATGGCTACACCTTC
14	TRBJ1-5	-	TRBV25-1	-	CASSGGLSNQPQHF	TGTGCCAGCAGTGGAGGGTTGAGCAATCAGCCCCAGCATTTT
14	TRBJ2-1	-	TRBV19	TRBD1	CASSWPGTGNEQFF	TGTGCCAGTAGTTGGCCTGGGACAGGGAACGAGCAGTTCTTC
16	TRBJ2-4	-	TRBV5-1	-	CASSSLQDGAKNIQYF	TGCGCCAGCAGCTCACTGCAGGATGGGGCCAAAAACATTCAGTACTTC
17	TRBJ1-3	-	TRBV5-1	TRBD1	CASSLGPTGGSGNTIYF	TGCGCCAGCAGCTTGGGCCCGACAGGGGGCTCTGGAAACACCATATATTTT
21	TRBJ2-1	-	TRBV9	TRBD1	CASSVGVGTGESIAPHNEQFF	TGTGCCAGCAGCGTTGGGGTGGGGACAGGGGAGTCTATCGCCCCCCACAATGAGCAGTTCTTC
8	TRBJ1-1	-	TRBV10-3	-	CATSGHLF	TGTGCCACGTCGGGACACCTTTTT
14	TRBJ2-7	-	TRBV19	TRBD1	CASAPGQGPYEQYF	TGTGCCAGTGCCCCGGGACAGGGTCCCTACGAGCAGTACTTC
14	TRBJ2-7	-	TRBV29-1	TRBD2	CSTSTSGSSYEQYF	TGCAGCACATCGACTAGCGGGTCCTCCTACGAGCAGTACTTC
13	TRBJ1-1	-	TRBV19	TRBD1	CASSITGQAEAFF	TGTGCCAGTAGTATAACGGGACAGGCTGAAGCTTTCTTT
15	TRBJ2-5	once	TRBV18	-	CASSPPTGSQETQYF	TGTGCCAGCTCACCACCGACGGGGTCCCAAGAGACCCAGTACTTC
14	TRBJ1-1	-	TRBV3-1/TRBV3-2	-	CASSQQTGGTEAFF	TGTGCCAGCAGCCAACAGACAGGAGGCACTGAAGCTTTCTTT
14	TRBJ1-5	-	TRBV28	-	CASSRRTDYQPQHF	TGTGCCAGCAGTAGGAGGACGGACTATCAGCCCCAGCATTTT
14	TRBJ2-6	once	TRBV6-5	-	CASTPGTGANVLTF	TGTGCCAGCACCCCAGGGACTGGGGCCAACGTCCTGACTTTC
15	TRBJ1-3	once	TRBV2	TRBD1	CASSEEGATGNTIYF	TGTGCCAGCAGTGAAGAGGGGGCGACTGGAAACACCATATATTTT
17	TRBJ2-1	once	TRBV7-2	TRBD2	CASSFGLAGAYYNEQFF	TGTGCCAGCAGCTTCGGACTAGCGGGAGCATACTACAATGAGCAGTTCTTC
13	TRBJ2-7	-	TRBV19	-	CASSMGLTYEQYF	TGTGCCAGTAGTATGGGGCTAACCTACGAGCAGTACTTC
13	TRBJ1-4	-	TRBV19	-	CASREATNEKLFF	TGTGCCAGCCGGGAAGCAACTAATGAAAAACTGTTTTTT
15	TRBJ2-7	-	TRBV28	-	CASSLSRQVLREQYF	TGTGCCAGCAGTTTATCCCGACAGGTCCTCCGGGAGCAGTACTTC
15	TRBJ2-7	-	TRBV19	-	CASKMYPQGGYEQYF	TGTGCCAGTAAAATGTATCCGCAGGGAGGCTACGAGCAGTACTTC
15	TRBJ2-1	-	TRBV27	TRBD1	CASSFSGTGGNEQFF	TGTGCCAGCAGTTTCTCCGGGACAGGGGGCAATGAGCAGTTCTTC
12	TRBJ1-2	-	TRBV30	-	CAWMPGNYGYTF	TGTGCCTGGATGCCAGGAAACTATGGCTACACCTTC
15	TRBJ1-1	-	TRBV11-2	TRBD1	CASSPTGAMNTEAFF	TGTGCCAGCAGCCCGACAGGGGCGATGAACACTGAAGCTTTCTTT
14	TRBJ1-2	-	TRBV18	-	CASSAGTPNYGYTF	TGTGCCAGCTCAGCCGGGACTCCTAACTATGGCTACACCTTC
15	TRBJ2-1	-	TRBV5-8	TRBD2	CASNQLAGEYNEQFF	TGTGCCAGCAACCAACTAGCGGGAGAGTACAATGAGCAGTTCTTC
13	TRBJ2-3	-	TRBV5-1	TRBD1	CASSSGQTDTQYF	TGCGCCAGCAGCTCGGGACAGACAGATACGCAGTATTTT
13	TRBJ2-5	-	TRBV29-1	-	CSVSAGSQETQYF	TGCAGCGTTTCTGCAGGAAGCCAAGAGACCCAGTACTTC
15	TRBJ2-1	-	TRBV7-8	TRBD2	CASSSTSGTYNEQFF	TGTGCCAGCAGCTCTACTAGCGGAACCTACAATGAGCAGTTCTTC
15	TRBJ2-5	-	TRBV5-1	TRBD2	CASSLFLADQETQYF	TGCGCCAGCAGCTTGTTCCTAGCGGACCAAGAGACCCAGTACTTC
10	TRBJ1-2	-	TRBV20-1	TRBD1	CSARVTGDTF	TGCAGTGCTAGGGTCACAGGGGACACCTTC
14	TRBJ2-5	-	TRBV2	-	CASSEARQGGTQYF	TGTGCCAGCAGTGAAGCGCGACAGGGAGGGACCCAGTACTTC